This T cell receptor beta chain derives from a study of beta chain features in type 1 diabetes. Expressed TCRB transcripts were sequenced, since all the RNA that had been isolated was reverse transcribed. Clones were sequenced by immunoSEQ multiplex PCR, and TCRdb holds only the in-frame ones, with some missing. Found here are hundreds of thousands of clones, roughly 13% of them singletons; the top ten hold nearly 0.04%. CDR1 is SGHAT, CDR2 FQNNGV, per germline. This CDR3 spans 14 amino acids. The trim removed 2 bases at V and 8 bases at J, leaving 1 base unmatched. Study findings and constraints: A moderate, significant TCRB CDR3 shortening appeared in type 1 diabetes across four CD4+ subsets.

This clone was seen only a few times. No antigen is known for it. The sequence was collected from a man younger than 35 with type 1 diabetes. The sequenced sample consisted of naive CD4+ T cells from blood. This chain links TRBV11-2 with TRBJ2-1, with TRBD2 matching over 12 bases. Here the CDR3 DNA reads TGTGCCAGCAGCTTACTAGCGGGAGGGTATGAGCAGTTCTTC. It codes for CASSLLAGGYEQFF.